This TCR beta chain was captured in a study of blood T cell repertoires in COVID-19. In this sample, this clone turned up once. Assay: immunoSEQ multiplex PCR; the TCRdb copy retains only in-frame clones and omits some. The table includes 170,000 or so clones, about 88% detected once. V lost 6 bases to trimming and J lost 1 base; unmatched junction nucleotides: 15. The germline CDR1 and CDR2 sequences are ENHRY and SYGVKD. The CDR3 is 19 residues long. The sample taken for sequencing was PBMCs or T cells enriched from blood (not recorded which). The clonotype was recovered from a woman in her forties or fifties who had recovered from COVID-19. The V call is TRBV10-3, the J call TRBJ2-2; TRBD2 aligns across 9 bases. The CDR3 loop is CAISSFPGREGQNTGELFF. CDR3 DNA: TGTGCCATCAGCTCCTTCCCTGGGCGGGAGGGCCAGAACACCGGGGAGCTGTTTTTT.